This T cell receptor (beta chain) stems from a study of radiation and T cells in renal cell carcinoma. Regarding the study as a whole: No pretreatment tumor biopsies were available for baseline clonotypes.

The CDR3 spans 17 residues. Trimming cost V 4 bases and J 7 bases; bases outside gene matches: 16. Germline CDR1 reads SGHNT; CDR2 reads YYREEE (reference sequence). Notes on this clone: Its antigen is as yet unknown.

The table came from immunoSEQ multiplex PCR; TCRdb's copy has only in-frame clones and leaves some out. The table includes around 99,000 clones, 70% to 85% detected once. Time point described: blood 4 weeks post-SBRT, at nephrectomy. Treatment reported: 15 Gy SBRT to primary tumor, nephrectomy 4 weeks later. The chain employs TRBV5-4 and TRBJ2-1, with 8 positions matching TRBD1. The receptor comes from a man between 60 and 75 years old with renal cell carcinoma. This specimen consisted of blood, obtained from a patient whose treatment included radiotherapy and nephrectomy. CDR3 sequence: CASSPLTPRGLGNEQFF. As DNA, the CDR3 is TGTGCCAGCAGCCCACTGACCCCCAGGGGGCTTGGGAATGAGCAGTTCTTC.